The clone carrying this T cell receptor (beta chain) was seen only a few times. The data were obtained in a study of blood T cell repertoires in COVID-19. Overall study context: Both acute and convalescent COVID-19 samples were obtained from the United States, Italy and Spain. Nucleic acid was either cDNA or gDNA, and it came from T cells, B-cell-depleted T cells, or PBMCs.

Authors' data handling: Researchers report that nucleated cell counts were estimated from reference gene primer amplification. Produced via immunoSEQ multiplex PCR; TCRdb's table is partial and in-frame only. V and J calls and clone size are those listed in that table; D and trimming were worked out from the DNA. The sample carries roughly 250,000 clones, under 85% recorded once. This sequence was found in a woman aged 40 to 50 with active or convalescent COVID-19. Sequencing was performed on peripheral blood.

CDR3 coding DNA: TGTGCCAGCAGCTTAACCTCACTAGCGGGGGGGGTCAATGAGCAGTTCTTC. Translating it yields CASSLTSLAGGVNEQFF. The chain uses TRBV11-2 and TRBJ2-1; 13 bases align to TRBD2. V dropped 2 bases and J dropped 6; count of bases not matched to a gene: 7. The CDR3 sequence is 17 residues long. Germline V gene lookup returns CDR1 SGHAT and CDR2 FQNNGV.